These 6 T cell receptor beta chains came from one sample sequenced in a study of T cell responses to AZD1222 COVID-19 vaccine. Produced via immunoSEQ multiplex PCR; TCRdb's table is partial and in-frame only. The table has about 150,000 clones, about 87% seen once. This material consisted of peripheral blood, taken 28 days after the second AZD1222 dose. These receptors all stem from an adult who received the AZD1222 COVID-19 vaccine.

This clone came up a few times. The chain employs TRBV15 and TRBJ2-2; TRBD2 is a possible D gene (5 bases). This CDR3 contains 17 residues. Trimming took 2 bases from V and 7 from J, leaving 20 bases between them. Germline CDR1 LNHNV, CDR2 YYDKDF (reference sequence). CDR3 amino acids: CATSRRGRRFSGGELFF. The CDR3 bases are TGTGCCACCAGCAGACGAGGCAGGAGATTCAGCGGCGGGGAGCTGTTTTTT.

The chain is built from TRBV7-2 and TRBJ1-1; 8 bases map to TRBD1. Germline V CDR1 and CDR2: SGHTA, FQGNSA. This CDR3 contains 15 residues. V lost 5 bases to trimming and J lost 4 bases; unmatched junction nucleotides: 9. The CDR3: CASSPPPGGGTEAFF. For the CDR3, the DNA is TGTGCCAGCAGCCCACCGCCAGGGGGCGGCACTGAAGCTTTCTTT.

The chain is built from TRBV19 and TRBJ2-7; TRBD1 matches 10 bases. The junction had 4 bases not matched to a gene; V was cut back by 6 bases and J by 2 bases. The CDR3 sequence is 14 residues long. The V gene's germline CDR1 is LNHDA and CDR2 SQIVND (reference sequence). The CDR3 bases are TGTGCCAGTAGCCGACAGGGGGCCACCTACGAGCAGTACTTC. The encoded protein is CASSRQGATYEQYF.

This clone was recorded only once. The chain is built from TRBV6-2 or TRBV6-3 and TRBJ1-1; D not resolved. V shed 6 bases and J shed 1 base, with 15 bases lying between them. Germline CDR1 MNHEY, CDR2 SVGEGT. CDR3 length: 15 residues. The CDR3 DNA follows: TGTGCCAGCAGCTCGCCCAGTCGGGGGAACACTGAAGCTTTCTTT. Translated, it gives CASSSPSRGNTEAFF.

The chain is built from TRBV5-4 and TRBJ1-1, with 8 bases fitting TRBD1. There are 14 residues in the CDR3. Trimming at V came to 4 bases and at J to 6 bases, leaving 8 bases not matched to a gene. Germline V gene sequence: CDR1 SGHNT, CDR2 YYREEE (reference sequence). The CDR3 here is CASSPRTGRAEAFF. The CDR3 coding sequence is TGTGCCAGCAGCCCTCGGACAGGGAGAGCTGAAGCTTTCTTT.

Regarding this clone: Different DNA sequences within this sample yield the same CDR3. The V and J genes are TRBV11-3 and TRBJ2-1; D uncertain. CDR1 and CDR2 (germline): SGHNT, YENEEA. This CDR3 contains 14 residues. The V end was cut by 0 bases, the J end by 3 bases, with 6 bases between. This CDR3 is CASSLDKSYNEQFF. CDR3 bases: TGTGCCAGCAGCTTAGATAAGAGCTACAATGAGCAGTTCTTC.